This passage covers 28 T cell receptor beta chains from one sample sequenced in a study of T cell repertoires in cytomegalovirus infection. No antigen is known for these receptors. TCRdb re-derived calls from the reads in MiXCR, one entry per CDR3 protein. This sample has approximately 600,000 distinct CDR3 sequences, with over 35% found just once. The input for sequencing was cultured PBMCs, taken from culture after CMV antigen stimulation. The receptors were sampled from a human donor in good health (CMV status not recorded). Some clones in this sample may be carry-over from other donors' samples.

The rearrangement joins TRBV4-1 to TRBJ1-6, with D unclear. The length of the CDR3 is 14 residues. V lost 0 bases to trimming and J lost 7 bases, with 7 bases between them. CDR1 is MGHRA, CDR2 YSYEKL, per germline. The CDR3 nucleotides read TGCGCCAGCAGCCAAGATCGACGGAATTCACCCCTCCACTTT. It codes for CASSQDRRNSPLHF.

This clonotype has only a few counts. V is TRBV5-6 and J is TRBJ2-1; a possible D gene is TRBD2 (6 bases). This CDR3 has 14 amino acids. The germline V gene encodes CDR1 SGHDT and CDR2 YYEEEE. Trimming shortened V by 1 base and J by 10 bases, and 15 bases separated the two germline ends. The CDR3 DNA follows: TGTGCCAGCAGCTTGTCGGGGGTGCTCCCCGAGCAGTTCTTC. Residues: CASSLSGVLPEQFF. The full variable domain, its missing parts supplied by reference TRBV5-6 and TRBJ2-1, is DAGVTQSPTHLIKTRGQQVTLRCSPKSGHDTVSWYQQALGQGPQFIFQYYEEEERQRGNFPDRFSGHQFPNYSSELNVNALLLGDSALYLCASSLSGVLPEQFFGPGTRLTVL.

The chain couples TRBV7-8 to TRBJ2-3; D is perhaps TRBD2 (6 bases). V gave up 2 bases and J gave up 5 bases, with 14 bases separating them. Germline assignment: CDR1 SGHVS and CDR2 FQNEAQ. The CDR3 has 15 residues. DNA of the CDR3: TGTGCCAGCAGCTTACCGGGAGTTCCAGGAGATACGCAGTATTTT. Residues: CASSLPGVPGDTQYF. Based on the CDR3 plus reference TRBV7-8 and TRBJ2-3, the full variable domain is GAGVSQSPRYKVAKRGQDVALRCDPISGHVSLFWYQQALGQGPEFLTYFQNEAQLDKSGLPSDRFFAERPEGSVSTLKIQRTQQEDSAVYLCASSLPGVPGDTQYFGPGTRLTVL.

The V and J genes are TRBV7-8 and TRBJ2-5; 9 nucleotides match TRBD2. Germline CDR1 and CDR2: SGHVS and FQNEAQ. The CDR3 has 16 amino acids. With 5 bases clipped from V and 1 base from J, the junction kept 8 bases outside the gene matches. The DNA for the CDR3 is TGTGCCAGCAGCCCCCCGACTAGCGGAACCCAAGAGACCCAGTACTTC. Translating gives CASSPPTSGTQETQYF.

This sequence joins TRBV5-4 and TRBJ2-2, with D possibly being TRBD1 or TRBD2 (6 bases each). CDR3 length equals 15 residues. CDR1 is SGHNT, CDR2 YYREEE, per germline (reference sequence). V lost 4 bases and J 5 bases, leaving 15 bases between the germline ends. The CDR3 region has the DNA TGTGCCAGCAGCCCCTCCTTAGGGGGGACCGGGGAGCTGTTTTTT. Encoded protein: CASSPSLGGTGELFF.

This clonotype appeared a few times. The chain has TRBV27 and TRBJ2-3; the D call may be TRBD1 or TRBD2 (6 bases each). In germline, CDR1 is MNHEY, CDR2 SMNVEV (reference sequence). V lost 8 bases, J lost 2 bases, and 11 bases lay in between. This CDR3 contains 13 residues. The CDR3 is CASRRGVTDTQYF. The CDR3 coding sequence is TGTGCCAGCCGAAGGGGGGTCACAGATACGCAGTATTTT.

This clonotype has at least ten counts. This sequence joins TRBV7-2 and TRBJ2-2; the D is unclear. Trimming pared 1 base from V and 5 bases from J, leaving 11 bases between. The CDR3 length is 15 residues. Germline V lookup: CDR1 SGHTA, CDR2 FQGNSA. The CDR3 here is CASSLETTLTGELFF. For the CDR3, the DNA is TGTGCCAGCAGCTTAGAAACCACACTGACCGGGGAGCTGTTTTTT.

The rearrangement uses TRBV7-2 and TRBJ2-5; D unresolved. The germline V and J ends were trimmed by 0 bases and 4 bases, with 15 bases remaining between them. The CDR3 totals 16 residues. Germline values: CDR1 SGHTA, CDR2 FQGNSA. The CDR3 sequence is CASSLALGGLRETQYF. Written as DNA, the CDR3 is TGTGCCAGCAGCTTAGCTTTAGGTGGGTTGCGAGAGACCCAGTACTTC.

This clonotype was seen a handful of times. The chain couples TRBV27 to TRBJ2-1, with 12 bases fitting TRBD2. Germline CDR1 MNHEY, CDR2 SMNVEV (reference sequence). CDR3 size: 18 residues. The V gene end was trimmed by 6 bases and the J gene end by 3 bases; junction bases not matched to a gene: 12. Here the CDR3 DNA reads TGTGCCAGCAGCCGGACTAGCGGGGCGGGGGGCTACTACAATGAGCAGTTCTTC. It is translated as CASSRTSGAGGYYNEQFF.

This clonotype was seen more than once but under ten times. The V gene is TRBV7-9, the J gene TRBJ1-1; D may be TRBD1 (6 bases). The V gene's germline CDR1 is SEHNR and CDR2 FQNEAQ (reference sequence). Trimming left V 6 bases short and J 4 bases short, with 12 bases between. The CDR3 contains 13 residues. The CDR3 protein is CASRGGGGTEAFF. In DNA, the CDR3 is TGTGCCAGCAGAGGGGGGGGAGGCACTGAAGCTTTCTTT.

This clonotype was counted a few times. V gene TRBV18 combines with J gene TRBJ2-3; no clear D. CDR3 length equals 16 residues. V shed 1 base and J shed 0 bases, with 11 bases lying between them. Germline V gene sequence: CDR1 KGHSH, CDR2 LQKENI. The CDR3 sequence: CASSPLDRTSTDTQYF. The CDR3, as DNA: TGTGCCAGCTCACCACTGGATCGAACTAGCACAGATACGCAGTATTTT.

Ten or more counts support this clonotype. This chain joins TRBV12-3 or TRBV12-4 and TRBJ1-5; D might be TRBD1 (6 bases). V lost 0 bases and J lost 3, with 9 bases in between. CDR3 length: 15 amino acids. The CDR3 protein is CASSLAGGANQPQHF. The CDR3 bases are TGTGCCAGCAGTTTAGCGGGGGGCGCCAATCAGCCCCAGCATTTT.

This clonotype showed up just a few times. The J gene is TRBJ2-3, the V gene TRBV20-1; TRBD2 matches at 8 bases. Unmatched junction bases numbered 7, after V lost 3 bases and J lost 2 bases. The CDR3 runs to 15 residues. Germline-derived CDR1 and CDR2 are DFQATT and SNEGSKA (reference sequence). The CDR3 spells CSARRAGGITDTQYF. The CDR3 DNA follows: TGCAGTGCTAGGCGGGCGGGGGGAATCACAGATACGCAGTATTTT.

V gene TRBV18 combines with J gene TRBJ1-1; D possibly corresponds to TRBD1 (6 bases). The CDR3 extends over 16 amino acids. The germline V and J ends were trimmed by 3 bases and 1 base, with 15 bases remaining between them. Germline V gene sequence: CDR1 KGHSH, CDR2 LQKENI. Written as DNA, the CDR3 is TGTGCCAGCTCACCGAATAGGCAGGGGCGGAACACTGAAGCTTTCTTT. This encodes CASSPNRQGRNTEAFF.

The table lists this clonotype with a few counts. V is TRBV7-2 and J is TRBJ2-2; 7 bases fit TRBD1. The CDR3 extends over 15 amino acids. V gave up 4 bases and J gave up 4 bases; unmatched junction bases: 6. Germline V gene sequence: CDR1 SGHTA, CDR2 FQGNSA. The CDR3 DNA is TGTGCCAGCAGCTATTCCGGGACAGCCACCGGGGAGCTGTTTTTT. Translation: CASSYSGTATGELFF.

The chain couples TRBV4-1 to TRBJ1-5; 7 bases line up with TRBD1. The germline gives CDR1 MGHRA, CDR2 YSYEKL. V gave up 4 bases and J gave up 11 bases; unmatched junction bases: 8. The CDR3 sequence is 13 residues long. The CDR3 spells CASSRDSREAQHF. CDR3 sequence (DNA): TGCGCCAGCAGCCGGGACAGCCGTGAAGCCCAGCATTTT.

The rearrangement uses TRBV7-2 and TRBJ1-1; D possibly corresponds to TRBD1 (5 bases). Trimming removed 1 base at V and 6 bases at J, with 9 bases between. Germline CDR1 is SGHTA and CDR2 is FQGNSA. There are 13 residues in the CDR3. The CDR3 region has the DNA TGTGCCAGCAGCTTAGAGCAGGGCGCTGAAGCTTTCTTT. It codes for CASSLEQGAEAFF.

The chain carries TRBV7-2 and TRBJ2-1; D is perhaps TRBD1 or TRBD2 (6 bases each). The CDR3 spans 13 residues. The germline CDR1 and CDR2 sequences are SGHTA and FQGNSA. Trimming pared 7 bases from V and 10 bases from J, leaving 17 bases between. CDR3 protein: CASNKNREEEQFF. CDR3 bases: TGTGCCAGCAACAAAAACAGGGAGGAGGAGCAGTTCTTC. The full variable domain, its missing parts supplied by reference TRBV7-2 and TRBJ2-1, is GAGVSQSPSNKVTEKGKDVELRCDPISGHTALYWYRQSLGQGLEFLIYFQGNSAPDKSGLPSDRFSAERTGGSVSTLTIQRTQQEDSAVYLCASNKNREEEQFFGPGTRLTVL.

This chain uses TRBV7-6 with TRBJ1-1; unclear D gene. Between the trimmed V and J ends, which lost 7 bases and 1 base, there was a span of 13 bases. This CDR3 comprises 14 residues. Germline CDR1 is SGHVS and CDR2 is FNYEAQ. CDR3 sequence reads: CASTPGPSNTEAFF. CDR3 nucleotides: TGTGCCAGCACCCCGGGTCCGTCGAACACTGAAGCTTTCTTT.

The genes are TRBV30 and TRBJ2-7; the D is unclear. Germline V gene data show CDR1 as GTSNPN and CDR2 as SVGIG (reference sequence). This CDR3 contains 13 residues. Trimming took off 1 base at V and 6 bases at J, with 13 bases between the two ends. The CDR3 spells CAWSGRTFGEQYF. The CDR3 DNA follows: TGTGCCTGGAGTGGTAGGACCTTCGGCGAGCAGTACTTC.

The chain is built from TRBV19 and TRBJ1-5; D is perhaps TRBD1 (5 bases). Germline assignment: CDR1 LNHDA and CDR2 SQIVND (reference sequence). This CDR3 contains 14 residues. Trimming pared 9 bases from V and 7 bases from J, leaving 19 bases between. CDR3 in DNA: TGTGCCAGCCAAGGGGTCAGGGTAAGACAGCCCCAGCATTTT. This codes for CASQGVRVRQPQHF.

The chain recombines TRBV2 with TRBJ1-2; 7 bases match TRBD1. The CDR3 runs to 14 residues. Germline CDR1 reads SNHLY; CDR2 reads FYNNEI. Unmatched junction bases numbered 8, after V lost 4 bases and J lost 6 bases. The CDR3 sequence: CASSGMRGTDGYTF. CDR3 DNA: TGTGCCAGCAGTGGGATGAGAGGGACAGATGGCTACACCTTC.

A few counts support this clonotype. The CDR3: CASSITGGSNEKLFF. As DNA, the CDR3 is TGTGCCAGCAGCATTACAGGGGGAAGTAATGAAAAACTGTTTTTT. This chain connects TRBV12-3 or TRBV12-4 to TRBJ1-4; 8 nucleotides agree with TRBD1. J was trimmed by 4 bases and V by 6 bases; bases with no gene match: 7. The CDR3 is made up of 15 amino acids.

The CDR3 DNA reads as TGTGCCAGCAGGGGGCCGTGGGCGGTCTCCTACAATGAGCAGTTCTTC. Translated, it gives CASRGPWAVSYNEQFF. This chain uses TRBV5-4 with TRBJ2-1; D possibly corresponds to TRBD1 (5 bases). Trimming removed 5 bases from V and 0 bases from J, with 15 bases in between. CDR1 is SGHNT, CDR2 YYREEE, per germline (reference sequence). The CDR3 consists of 16 residues.

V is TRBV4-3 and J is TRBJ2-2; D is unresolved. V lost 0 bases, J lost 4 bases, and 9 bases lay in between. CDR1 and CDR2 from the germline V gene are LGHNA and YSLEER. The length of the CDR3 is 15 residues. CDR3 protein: CASSQEQTGTGELFF. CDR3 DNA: TGCGCCAGCAGCCAAGAACAGACGGGCACCGGGGAGCTGTTTTTT.

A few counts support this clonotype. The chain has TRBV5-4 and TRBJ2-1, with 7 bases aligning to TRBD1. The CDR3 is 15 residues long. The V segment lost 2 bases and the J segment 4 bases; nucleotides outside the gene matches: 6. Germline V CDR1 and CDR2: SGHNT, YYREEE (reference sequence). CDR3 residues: CASSFPGTVYNEQFF. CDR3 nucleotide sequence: TGTGCCAGCAGCTTCCCTGGGACAGTATACAATGAGCAGTTCTTC.

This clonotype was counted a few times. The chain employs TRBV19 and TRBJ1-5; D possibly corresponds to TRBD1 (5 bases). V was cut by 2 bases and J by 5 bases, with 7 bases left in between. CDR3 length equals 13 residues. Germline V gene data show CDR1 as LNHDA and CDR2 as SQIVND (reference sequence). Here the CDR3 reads CASSIKGDQPQHF. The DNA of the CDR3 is TGTGCCAGTAGTATAAAAGGGGATCAGCCCCAGCATTTT.

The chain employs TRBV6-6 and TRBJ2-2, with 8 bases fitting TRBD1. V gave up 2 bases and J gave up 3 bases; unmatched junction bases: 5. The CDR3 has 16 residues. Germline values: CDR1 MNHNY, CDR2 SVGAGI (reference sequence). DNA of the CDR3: TGTGCCAGCAGTTACCCAGGGGGCGTTTACACCGGGGAGCTGTTTTTT. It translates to CASSYPGGVYTGELFF.